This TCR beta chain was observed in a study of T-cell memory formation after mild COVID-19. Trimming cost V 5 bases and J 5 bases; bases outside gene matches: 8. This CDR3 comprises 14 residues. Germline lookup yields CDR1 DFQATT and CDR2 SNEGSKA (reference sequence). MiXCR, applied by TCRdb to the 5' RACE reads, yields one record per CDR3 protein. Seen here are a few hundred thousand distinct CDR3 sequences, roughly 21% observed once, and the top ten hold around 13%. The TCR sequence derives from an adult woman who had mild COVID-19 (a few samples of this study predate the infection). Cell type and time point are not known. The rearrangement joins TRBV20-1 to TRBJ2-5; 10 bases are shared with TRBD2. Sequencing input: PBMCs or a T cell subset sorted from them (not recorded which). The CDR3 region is CSAHLAGVMETQYF. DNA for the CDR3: TGCAGTGCTCACCTAGCGGGAGTGATGGAGACCCAGTACTTC.